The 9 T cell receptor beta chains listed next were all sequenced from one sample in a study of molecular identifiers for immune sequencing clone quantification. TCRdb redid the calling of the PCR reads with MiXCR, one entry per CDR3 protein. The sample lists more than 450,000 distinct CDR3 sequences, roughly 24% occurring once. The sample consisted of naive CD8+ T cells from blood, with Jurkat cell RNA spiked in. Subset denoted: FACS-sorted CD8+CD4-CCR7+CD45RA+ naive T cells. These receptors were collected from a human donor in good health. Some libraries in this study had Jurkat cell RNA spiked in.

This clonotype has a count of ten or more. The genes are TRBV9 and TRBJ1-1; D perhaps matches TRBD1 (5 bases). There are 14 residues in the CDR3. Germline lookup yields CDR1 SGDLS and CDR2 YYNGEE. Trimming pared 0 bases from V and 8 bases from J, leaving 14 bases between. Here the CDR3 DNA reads TGTGCCAGCAGCGTAGGCTGGGAAGGGGACGAAGCTTTCTTT. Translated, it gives CASSVGWEGDEAFF.

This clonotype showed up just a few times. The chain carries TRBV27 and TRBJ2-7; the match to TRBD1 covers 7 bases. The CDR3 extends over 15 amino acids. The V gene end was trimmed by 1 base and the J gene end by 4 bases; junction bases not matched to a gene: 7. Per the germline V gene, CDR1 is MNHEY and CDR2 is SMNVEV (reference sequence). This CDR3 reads CASSLWPGGRYEQYF. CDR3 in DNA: TGTGCCAGCAGTTTATGGCCAGGGGGTAGATACGAGCAGTACTTC.

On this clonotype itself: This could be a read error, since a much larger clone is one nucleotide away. Here the CDR3 reads CASSPRDVMNTEAFF. The DNA for the CDR3 is TGTGCCAGCAGCCCGAGGGACGTTATGAACACTGAAGCTTTCTTT. The chain carries TRBV7-9 and TRBJ1-1; maybe TRBD1 (5 bases). The CDR3 runs 15 residues. The germline V gene has CDR1 SEHNR and CDR2 FQNEAQ (reference sequence). Trimming removed 5 bases from V and 0 bases from J, with 13 bases in between.

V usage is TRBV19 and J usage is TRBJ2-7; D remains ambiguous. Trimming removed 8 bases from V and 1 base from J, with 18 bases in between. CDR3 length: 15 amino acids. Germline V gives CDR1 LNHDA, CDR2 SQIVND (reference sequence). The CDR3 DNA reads TGTGCCAGTGGATCAAGTTCCGGCGGATCCTACGAGCAGTACTTC. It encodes CASGSSSGGSYEQYF.

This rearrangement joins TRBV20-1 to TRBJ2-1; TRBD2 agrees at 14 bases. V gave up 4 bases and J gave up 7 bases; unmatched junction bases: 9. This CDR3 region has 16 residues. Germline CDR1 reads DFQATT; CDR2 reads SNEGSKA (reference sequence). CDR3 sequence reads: CSANDPGLAGVNEQFF. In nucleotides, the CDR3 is TGCAGTGCTAACGATCCGGGACTAGCGGGAGTGAATGAGCAGTTCTTC.

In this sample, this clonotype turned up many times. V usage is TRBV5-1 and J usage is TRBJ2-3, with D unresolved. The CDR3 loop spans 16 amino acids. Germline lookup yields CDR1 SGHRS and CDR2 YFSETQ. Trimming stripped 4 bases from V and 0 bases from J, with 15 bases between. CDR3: CASSPFWPASTDTQYF. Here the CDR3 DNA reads TGCGCCAGCAGCCCATTCTGGCCAGCTAGCACAGATACGCAGTATTTT.

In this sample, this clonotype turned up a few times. CDR3 residues: CASSSRDREDNQPQHF. Here the CDR3 DNA reads TGTGCCAGCAGCTCCCGGGACAGGGAGGACAATCAGCCCCAGCATTTT. The rearrangement uses TRBV5-4 and TRBJ1-5; 9 nucleotides match TRBD1. V lost 3 bases to trimming and J lost 3 bases; unmatched junction nucleotides: 7. The germline CDR1 and CDR2 sequences are SGHNT and YYREEE (reference sequence). The CDR3 runs 16 residues. Full variable domain (rest looked up from reference TRBV5-4 and TRBJ1-5): ETGVTQSPTHLIKTRGQQVTLRCSSQSGHNTVSWYQQALGQGPQFIFQYYREEENGRGNFPPRFSGLQFPNYSSELNVNALELDDSALYLCASSSRDREDNQPQHFGDGTRLSIL.

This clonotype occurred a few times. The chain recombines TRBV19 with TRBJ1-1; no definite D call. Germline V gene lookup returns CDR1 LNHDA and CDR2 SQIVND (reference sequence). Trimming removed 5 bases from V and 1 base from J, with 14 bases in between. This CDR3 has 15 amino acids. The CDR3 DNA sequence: TGTGCCAGTAGTCTGACCAAAACAGCGAACACTGAAGCTTTCTTT. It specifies CASSLTKTANTEAFF. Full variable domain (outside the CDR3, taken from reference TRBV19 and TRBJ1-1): DGGITQSPKYLFRKEGQNVTLSCEQNLNHDAMYWYRQDPGQGLRLIYYSQIVNDFQKGDIAEGYSVSREKKESFPLTVTSAQKNPTAFYLCASSLTKTANTEAFFGQGTRLTVV.

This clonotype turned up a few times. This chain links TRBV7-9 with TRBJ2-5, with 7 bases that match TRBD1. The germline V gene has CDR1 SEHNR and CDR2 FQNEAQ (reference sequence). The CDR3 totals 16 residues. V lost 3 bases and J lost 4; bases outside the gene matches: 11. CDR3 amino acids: CASSLVFDRAGETQYF. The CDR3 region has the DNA TGTGCCAGCAGCTTGGTCTTCGACAGGGCGGGAGAGACCCAGTACTTC.